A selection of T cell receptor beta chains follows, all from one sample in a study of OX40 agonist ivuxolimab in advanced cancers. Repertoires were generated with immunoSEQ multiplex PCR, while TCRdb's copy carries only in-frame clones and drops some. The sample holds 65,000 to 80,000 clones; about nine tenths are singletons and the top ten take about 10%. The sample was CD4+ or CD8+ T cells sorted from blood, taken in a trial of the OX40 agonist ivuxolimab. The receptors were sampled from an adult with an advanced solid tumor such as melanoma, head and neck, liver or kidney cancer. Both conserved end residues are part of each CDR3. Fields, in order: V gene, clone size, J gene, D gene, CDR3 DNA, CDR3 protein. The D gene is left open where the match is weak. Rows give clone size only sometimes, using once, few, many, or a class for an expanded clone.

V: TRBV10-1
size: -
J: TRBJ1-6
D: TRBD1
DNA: TGCGCCAGCAGTGTCGACAGGGGATTGTCACCCCTCCACTTT
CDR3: CASSVDRGLSPLHF

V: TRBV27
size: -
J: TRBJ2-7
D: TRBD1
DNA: TGTGCCAGCAGACAGGGGGGACCGTCCTACGAGCAGTACTTC
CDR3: CASRQGGPSYEQYF

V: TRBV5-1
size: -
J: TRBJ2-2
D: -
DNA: TGCGCCAGCAGCCTACTGGGGCCTGGCACCGGGGAGCTGTTTTTT
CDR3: CASSLLGPGTGELFF

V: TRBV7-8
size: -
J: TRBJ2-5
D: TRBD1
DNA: TGTGCCAGCAGCCTAGGGACAGGACTAGAGACCCAGTACTTC
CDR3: CASSLGTGLETQYF

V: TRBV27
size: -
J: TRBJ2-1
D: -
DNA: TGTGCCAGCAGTTACAGTTCCTACAATGAGCAGTTCTTC
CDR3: CASSYSSYNEQFF

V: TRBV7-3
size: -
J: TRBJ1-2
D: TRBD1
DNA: TGTGCCAGCAGCTCGACAGGGGACTATGGCTACACCTTC
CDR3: CASSSTGDYGYTF

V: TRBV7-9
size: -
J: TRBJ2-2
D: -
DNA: TGTGCCAGCAGCTTGGGGATAGAGGCGAACACCGGGGAGCTGTTTTTT
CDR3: CASSLGIEANTGELFF

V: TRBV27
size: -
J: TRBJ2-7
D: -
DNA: TGTGCCAGCAGAATGTGGACAGCCTCCTACGAGCAGTACTTC
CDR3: CASRMWTASYEQYF

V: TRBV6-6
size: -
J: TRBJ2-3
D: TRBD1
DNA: TGTGCCAGCAGTTACTCGGGACAGGGGGTCGGAGATACGCAGTATTTT
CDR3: CASSYSGQGVGDTQYF

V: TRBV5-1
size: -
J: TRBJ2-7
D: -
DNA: TGCGCCAGCAGCTTGGAAACAGCTTATTACGAGCAGTACTTC
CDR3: CASSLETAYYEQYF

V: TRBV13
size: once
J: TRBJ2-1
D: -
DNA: TGTGCCAGCAGCTCGGGACTCCCCCGGGGTGAGCAGTTCTTC
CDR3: CASSSGLPRGEQFF

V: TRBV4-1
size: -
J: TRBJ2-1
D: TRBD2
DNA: TGCGCCAGCAGCTATCTAGCGGCCAATGAGCAGTTCTTC
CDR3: CASSYLAANEQFF

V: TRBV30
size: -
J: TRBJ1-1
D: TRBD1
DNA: TGTGCCTGGGGCACCGGGACAGGGGACACTGAAGCTTTCTTT
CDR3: CAWGTGTGDTEAFF

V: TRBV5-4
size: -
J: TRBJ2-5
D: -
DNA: TGTGCCAGCAGCTTGGCTGGGACCGGACAAGAGACCCAGTACTTC
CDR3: CASSLAGTGQETQYF

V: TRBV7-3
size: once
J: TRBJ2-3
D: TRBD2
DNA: TGTGCCAGCAGCCCCGGGGGGGGGCCGACAGATACGCAGTATTTT
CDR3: CASSPGGGPTDTQYF

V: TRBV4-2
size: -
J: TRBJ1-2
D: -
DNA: TGTGCCAGCGGACCAGGGGTCGGTAACTATGGCTACACCTTC
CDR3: CASGPGVGNYGYTF

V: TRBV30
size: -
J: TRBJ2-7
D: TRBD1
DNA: TGTGCCTGGAGTCCCGGGACAGGGGGTCCCTACGAGCAGTACTTC
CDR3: CAWSPGTGGPYEQYF

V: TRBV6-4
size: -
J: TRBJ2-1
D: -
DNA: TGTGCCAGCAGTGACTATGACGGGGCGGGCAATGAGCAGTTCTTC
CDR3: CASSDYDGAGNEQFF